This is a list of T cell receptor beta chains from one sample in a study of cytomegalovirus exposure and HLA in healthy donors. The method was immunoSEQ multiplex PCR; TCRdb's version includes in-frame clones alone and lacks a portion of them. The table shows some 170,000 clones, with about 69% occurring only once. Input material: PBMCs. These receptors were obtained from a human donor in good health. The CDR3 runs from the conserved cysteine through the conserved F or W.

CDR3: CAWSVSSTDTQYF; J: TRBJ2-3; V: TRBV30
CDR3: CASSEQGARSYNSPLHF; J: TRBJ1-6; V: TRBV2
CDR3: CASRAVGGDNEQFF; J: TRBJ2-1; V: TRBV2
CDR3: CASSATGTGGGYTF; J: TRBJ1-2; V: TRBV2
CDR3: CASSYSRGMDGYTF; J: TRBJ1-2; V: TRBV6-5
CDR3: CASSSIFSDRNYGYTF; J: TRBJ1-2; V: TRBV6-5
CDR3: CASSLARFGGNEQFF; J: TRBJ2-1; V: TRBV7-9
CDR3: CAWALGQASNQPQHF; J: TRBJ1-5; V: TRBV30
CDR3: CASKGSGTVYGYTF; J: TRBJ1-2; V: TRBV6-6
CDR3: CASSIGGGSYEQYF; J: TRBJ2-7; V: TRBV19
CDR3: CASKGTLRELNTEAFF; J: TRBJ1-1; V: TRBV2
CDR3: CASSPRFGGGNTIYF; J: TRBJ1-3; V: TRBV7-2
CDR3: CARSFKKNTEAFF; J: TRBJ1-1; V: TRBV5-3
CDR3: CASSPRTGANYGYTF; J: TRBJ1-2; V: TRBV19
CDR3: CSVRGGARQPQHF; J: TRBJ1-5; V: TRBV29-1
CDR3: CASRSRLAGGGETQYF; J: TRBJ2-5; V: TRBV5-6
CDR3: CASSTQHSLGTTNEKLFF; J: TRBJ1-4; V: TRBV19
CDR3: CASSYSTGQAFF; J: TRBJ1-1; V: TRBV6-6
CDR3: CASREGQVLYEQYF; J: TRBJ2-7; V: TRBV10-2
CDR3: CASSEWLDRVEKLFF; J: TRBJ1-4; V: TRBV25-1
CDR3: CAIRDGGAETQYF; J: TRBJ2-5; V: TRBV10-3
CDR3: CASSLFLGFGTGGNEQFF; J: TRBJ2-1; V: TRBV5-1
CDR3: CASSLSDRNYGYTF; J: TRBJ1-2; V: TRBV5-1
CDR3: CASRPPGDEQYF; J: TRBJ2-7; V: TRBV28
CDR3: CASSLNRLPYNEQFF; J: TRBJ2-1; V: TRBV11-2
CDR3: CASSEAPPRGNTGELFF; J: TRBJ2-2; V: TRBV2
CDR3: CASSQSPGRENTGELFF; J: TRBJ2-2; V: TRBV23-1
CDR3: CASSQVGARGYTF; J: TRBJ1-2; V: TRBV14
CDR3: CAISETTVSTDTQYF; J: TRBJ2-3; V: TRBV10-3
CDR3: CASSRLAGGNEQFF; J: TRBJ2-1; V: TRBV2
CDR3: CASSVAPYPGTGEETQYF; J: TRBJ2-5; V: TRBV9
CDR3: CASSLGQGGAYTF; J: TRBJ1-2; V: TRBV7-9
CDR3: CASRPGQVRSNEQFF; J: TRBJ2-1; V: TRBV6-5
CDR3: CASSPPGQQETQYF; J: TRBJ2-5; V: TRBV18
CDR3: CASSLLLGGDTEAFF; J: TRBJ1-1; V: TRBV5-4
CDR3: CAISESFTSGGDNEQFF; J: TRBJ2-1; V: TRBV10-3
CDR3: CASSQATAFMNTEAFF; J: TRBJ1-1; V: TRBV4-1
CDR3: CASRALASGVKETQYF; J: TRBJ2-5; V: TRBV11-2
CDR3: CASSEGTRTLPEQFF; J: TRBJ2-1; V: TRBV10-1
CDR3: CASSFSGRGWNSPLHF; J: TRBJ1-6; V: TRBV7-6
CDR3: CASSYGYRGRNTEAFF; J: TRBJ1-1; V: TRBV6-6